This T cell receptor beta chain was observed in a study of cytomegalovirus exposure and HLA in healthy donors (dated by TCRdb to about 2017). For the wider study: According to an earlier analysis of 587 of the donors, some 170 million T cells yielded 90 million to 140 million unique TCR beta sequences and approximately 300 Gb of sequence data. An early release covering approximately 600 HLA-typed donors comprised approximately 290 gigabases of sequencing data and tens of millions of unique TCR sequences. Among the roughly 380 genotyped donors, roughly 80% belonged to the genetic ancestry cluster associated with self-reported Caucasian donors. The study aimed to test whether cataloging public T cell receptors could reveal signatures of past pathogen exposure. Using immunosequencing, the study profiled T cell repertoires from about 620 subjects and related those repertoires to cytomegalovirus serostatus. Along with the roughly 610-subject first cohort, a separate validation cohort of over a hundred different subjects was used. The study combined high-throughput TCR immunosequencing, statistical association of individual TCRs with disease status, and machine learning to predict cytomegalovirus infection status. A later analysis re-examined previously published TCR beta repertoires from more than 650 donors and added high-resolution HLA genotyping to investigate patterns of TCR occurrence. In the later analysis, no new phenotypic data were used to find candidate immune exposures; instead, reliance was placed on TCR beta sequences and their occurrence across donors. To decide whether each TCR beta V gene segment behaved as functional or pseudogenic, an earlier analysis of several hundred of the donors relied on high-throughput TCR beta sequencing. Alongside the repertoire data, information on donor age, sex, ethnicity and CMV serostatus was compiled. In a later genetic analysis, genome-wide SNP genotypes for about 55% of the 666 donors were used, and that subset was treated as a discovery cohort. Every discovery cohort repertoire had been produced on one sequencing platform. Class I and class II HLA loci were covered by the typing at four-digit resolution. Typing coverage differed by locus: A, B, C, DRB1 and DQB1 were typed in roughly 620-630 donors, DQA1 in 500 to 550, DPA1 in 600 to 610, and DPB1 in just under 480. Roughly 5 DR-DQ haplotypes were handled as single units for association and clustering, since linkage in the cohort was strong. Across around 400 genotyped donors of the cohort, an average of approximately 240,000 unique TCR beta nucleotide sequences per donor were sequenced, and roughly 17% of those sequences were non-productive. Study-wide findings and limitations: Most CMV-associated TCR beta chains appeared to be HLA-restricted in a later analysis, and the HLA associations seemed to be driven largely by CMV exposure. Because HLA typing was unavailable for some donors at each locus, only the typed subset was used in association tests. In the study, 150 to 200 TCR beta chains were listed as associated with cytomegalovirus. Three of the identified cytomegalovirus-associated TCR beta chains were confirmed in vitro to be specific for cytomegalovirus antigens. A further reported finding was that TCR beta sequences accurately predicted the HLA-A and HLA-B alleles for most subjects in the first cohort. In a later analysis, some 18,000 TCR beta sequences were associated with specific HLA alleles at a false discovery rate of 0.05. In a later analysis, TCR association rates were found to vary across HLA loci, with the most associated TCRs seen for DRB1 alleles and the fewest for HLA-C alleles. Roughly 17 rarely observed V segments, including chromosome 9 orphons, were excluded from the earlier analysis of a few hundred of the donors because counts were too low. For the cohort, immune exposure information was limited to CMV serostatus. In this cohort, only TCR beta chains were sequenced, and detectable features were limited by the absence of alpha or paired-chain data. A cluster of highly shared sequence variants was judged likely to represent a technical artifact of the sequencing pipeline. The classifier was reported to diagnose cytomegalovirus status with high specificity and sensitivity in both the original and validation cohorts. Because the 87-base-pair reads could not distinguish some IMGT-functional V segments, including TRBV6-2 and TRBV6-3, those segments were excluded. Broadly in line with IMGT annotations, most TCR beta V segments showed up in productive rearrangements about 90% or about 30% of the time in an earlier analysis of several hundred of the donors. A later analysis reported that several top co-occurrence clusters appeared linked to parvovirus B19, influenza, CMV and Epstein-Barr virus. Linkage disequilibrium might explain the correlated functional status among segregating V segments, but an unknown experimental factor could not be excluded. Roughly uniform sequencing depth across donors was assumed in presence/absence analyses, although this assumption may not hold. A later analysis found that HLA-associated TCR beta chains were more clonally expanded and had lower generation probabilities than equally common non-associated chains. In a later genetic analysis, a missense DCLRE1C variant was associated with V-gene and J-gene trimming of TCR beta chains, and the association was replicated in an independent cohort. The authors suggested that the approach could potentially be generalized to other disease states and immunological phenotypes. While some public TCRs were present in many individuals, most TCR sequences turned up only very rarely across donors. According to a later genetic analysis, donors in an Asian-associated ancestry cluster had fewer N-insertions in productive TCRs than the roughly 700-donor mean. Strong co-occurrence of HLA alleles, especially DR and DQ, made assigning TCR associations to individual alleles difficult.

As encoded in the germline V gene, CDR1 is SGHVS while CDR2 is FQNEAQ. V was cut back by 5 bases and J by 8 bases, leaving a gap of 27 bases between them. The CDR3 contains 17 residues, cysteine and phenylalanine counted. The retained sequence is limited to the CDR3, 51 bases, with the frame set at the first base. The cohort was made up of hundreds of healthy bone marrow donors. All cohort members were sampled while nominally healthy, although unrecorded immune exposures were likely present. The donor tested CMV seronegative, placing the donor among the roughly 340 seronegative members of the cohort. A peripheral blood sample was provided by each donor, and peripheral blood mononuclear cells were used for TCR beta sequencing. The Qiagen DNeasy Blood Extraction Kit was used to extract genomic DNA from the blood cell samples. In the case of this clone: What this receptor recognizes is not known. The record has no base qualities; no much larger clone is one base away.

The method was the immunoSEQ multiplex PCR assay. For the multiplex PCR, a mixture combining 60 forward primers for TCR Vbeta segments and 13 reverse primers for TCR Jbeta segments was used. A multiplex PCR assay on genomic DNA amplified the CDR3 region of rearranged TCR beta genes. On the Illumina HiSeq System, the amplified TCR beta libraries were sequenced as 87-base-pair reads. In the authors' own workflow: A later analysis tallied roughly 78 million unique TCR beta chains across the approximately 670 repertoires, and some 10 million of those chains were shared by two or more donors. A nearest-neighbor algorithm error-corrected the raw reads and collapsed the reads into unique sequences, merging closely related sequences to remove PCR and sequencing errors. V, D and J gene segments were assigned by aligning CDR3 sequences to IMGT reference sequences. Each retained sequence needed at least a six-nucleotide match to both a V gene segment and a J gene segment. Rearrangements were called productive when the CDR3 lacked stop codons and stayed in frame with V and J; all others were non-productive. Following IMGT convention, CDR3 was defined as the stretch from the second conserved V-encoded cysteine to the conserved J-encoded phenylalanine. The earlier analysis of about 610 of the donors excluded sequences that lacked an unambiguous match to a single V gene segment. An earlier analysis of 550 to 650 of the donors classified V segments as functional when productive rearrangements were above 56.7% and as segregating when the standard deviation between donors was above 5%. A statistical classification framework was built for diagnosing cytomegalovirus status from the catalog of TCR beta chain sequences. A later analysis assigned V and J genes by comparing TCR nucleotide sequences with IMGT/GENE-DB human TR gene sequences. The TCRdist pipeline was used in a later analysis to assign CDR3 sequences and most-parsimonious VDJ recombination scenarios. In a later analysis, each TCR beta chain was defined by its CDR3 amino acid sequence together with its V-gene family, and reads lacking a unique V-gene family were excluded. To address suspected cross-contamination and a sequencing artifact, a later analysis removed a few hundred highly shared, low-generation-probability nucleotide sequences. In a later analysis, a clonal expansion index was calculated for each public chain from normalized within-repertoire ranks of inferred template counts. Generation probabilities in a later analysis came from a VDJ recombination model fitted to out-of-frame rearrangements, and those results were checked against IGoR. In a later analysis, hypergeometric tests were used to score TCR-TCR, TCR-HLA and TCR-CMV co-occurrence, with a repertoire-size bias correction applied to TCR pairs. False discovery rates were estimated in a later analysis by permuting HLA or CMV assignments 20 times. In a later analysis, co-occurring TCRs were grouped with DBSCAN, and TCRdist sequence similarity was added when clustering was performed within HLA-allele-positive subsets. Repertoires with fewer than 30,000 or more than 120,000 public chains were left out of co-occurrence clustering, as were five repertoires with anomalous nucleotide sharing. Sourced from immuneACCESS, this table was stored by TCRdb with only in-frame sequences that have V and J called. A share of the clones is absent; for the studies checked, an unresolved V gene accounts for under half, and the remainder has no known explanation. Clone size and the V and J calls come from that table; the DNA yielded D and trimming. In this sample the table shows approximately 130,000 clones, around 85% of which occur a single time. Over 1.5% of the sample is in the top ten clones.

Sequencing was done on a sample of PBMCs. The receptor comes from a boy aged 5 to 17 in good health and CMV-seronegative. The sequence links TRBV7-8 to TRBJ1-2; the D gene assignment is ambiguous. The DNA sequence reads TGTGCCAGCAGCCATAAGGAGGGCAGGCGATTGTATTTCGGCTACACCTTC. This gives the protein CASSHKEGRRLYFGYTF. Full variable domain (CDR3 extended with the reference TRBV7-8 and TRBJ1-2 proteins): GAGVSQSPRYKVAKRGQDVALRCDPISGHVSLFWYQQALGQGPEFLTYFQNEAQLDKSGLPSDRFFAERPEGSVSTLKIQRTQQEDSAVYLCASSHKEGRRLYFGYTFGSGTRLTVV.